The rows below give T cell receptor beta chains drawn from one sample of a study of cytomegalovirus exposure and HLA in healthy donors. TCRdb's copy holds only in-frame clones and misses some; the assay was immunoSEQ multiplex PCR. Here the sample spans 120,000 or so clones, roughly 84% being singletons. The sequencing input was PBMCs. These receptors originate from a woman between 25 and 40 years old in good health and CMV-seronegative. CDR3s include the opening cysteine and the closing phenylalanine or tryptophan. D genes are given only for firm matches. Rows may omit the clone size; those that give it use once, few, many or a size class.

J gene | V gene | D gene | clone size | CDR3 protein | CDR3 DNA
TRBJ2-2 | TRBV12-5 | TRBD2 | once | CASGSGLGDTGELFF | TGTGCTAGTGGTTCAGGACTAGGTGACACCGGGGAGCTGTTTTTT
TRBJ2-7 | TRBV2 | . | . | CATSRSPTYEQYF | TGTGCCACCTCTAGATCCCCAACCTACGAGCAGTACTTC
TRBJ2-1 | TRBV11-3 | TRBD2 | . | CASSLGGLADNEQFF | TGTGCCAGCAGCCTAGGCGGACTAGCGGACAATGAGCAGTTCTTC
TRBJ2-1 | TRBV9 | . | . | CASSRVEGDYNEQFF | TGTGCCAGCAGCCGAGTAGAAGGGGACTACAATGAGCAGTTCTTC
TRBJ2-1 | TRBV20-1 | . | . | CSPGQYNEQFF | TGCAGTCCCGGACAATACAATGAGCAGTTCTTC
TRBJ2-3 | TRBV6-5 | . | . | CASSLNQGFRNTQYF | TGTGCCAGCAGTTTGAATCAGGGATTTAGGAATACGCAGTATTTT
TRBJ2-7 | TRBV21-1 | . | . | CASSKVRGTGLSSYEQYF | TGTGCCAGCAGCAAAGTGCGCGGGACAGGGCTGAGCTCCTACGAGCAGTACTTC
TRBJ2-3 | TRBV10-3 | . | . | CATVQGGIADTQYF | TGTGCCACCGTACAGGGGGGGATCGCAGATACGCAGTATTTT
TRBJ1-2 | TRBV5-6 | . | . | CASSRTVYGYTF | TGTGCCAGCAGCAGGACAGTCTATGGCTACACCTTC
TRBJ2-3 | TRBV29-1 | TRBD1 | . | CSVEQGADTQYF | TGCAGCGTTGAACAGGGGGCAGATACGCAGTATTTT
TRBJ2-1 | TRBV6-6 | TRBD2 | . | CASTTTSGAYNEQFF | TGTGCCAGCACCACCACTAGCGGGGCGTACAATGAGCAGTTCTTC